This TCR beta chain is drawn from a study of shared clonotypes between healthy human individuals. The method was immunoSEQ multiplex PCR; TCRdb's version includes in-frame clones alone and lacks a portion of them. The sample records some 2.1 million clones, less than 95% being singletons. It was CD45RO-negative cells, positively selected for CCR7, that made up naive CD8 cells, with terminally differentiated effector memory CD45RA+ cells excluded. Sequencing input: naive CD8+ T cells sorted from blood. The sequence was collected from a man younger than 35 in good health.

The CDR3 DNA follows: TGTGCCAGCAGCCAAGAACAGGTCGTTAGCAATCAGCCCCAGCATTTT. This sequence encodes CASSQEQVVSNQPQHF. This chain uses TRBV14 with TRBJ1-5; maybe TRBD1 (5 bases). The ends were cut back, 0 bases at V and 0 bases at J, with 9 bases in the middle. This CDR3 has 16 amino acids. CDR1 and CDR2 from the germline V gene are SGHDN and FVKESK.